This is a list of T cell receptor beta chains from one sample in a study of identical twins. MiXCR, applied by TCRdb to the 5' RACE reads, yields one record per CDR3 protein. The data show approximately 500,000 distinct CDR3 sequences, 13% to 15% seen once. This sample also appeared in a second study, on yellow fever vaccine responses in identical twins.

Sequencing was done on a sample of CD4+ T cells sorted from blood. The source of these receptors is a woman aged 18-29 years in good health. Both conserved end residues are part of each CDR3.

cdr3_aa | v_call
CASTRDGGYQETQYF | TRBV2
CASSLYVRETQYF | TRBV28
CASSYSTLAAYEQYF | TRBV6-5
CASNQGRAGTEAFF | TRBV12-3/TRBV12-4
CASSLAGPSNEQFF | TRBV11-2
CASTHSGTTYNEQFF | TRBV6-1
CASSLQGTGRGVPLHF | TRBV2
CSARDRGPQPQHF | TRBV20-1
CSARSGRGEKLFF | TRBV20-1
CASRTSQGNNSPLHF | TRBV5-5
CASSPRDSKSYGYTF | TRBV12-3/TRBV12-4
CSAKFPIGGKGEAFF | TRBV20-1
CATSGETGFGDTQYF | TRBV15
CASSQRGRQSPLHF | TRBV3-1
CSAREREGSYNEQFF | TRBV20-1
CSASGDTQYF | TRBV20-1
CASSQGFAGRDTQYF | TRBV3-1
CASSLFPTGGNTEAFF | TRBV28
CASSLRGQVPFPSYEQYF | TRBV5-1
CASSVSGSTDTQYF | TRBV9
CSASSGGRSNYGYTF | TRBV20-1
CASRHIYGTGGEDTQYF | TRBV12-3/TRBV12-4
CASSRGTSGPRNEQFF | TRBV5-1
CASSLAAGDTDTQYF | TRBV7-9
CSAPTKRGGLGNEQFF | TRBV20-1
CASSLIGLTGELFF | TRBV7-9
CASSLASGPSTGELFF | TRBV7-6
CASRATGVPTNEQFF | TRBV2
CASSESGLPSSSYNEQFF | TRBV10-1
CATSDPPRNEQFF | TRBV24-1
CASSLVGQIPYNEQFF | TRBV5-1
CASSPRARSSYNEQFF | TRBV12-3/TRBV12-4
CASSLALEGWNTQYF | TRBV12-3/TRBV12-4
CASSSVPGTGVSSNQPQHF | TRBV18
CASWTSGAGYNEQFF | TRBV5-1
CATSETRDRTNTQYF | TRBV24-1
CASSSWDAGTQYF | TRBV7-9
CASSPDRLGTEAFF | TRBV5-1
CASSAPSGSRYEQFF | TRBV3-1
CASSFSGRLEQYF | TRBV12-3/TRBV12-4
CASSLTSGGRDEQYF | TRBV3-1
CASSLAQAASTDTQYF | TRBV5-1
CASSRYTDTQYF | TRBV28
CASSRSVFSGGYNEQFF | TRBV5-1
CASSLGTSLNNEQFF | TRBV9
CASSLSTGREKLFF | TRBV12-3/TRBV12-4
CSARDVSGSYNEQFF | TRBV20-1
CASSFAGIPTDTQYF | TRBV12-3/TRBV12-4
CATSSEDTQYF | TRBV15
CASSTQTNTEAFF | TRBV5-1
CASSPLTSGGPQFF | TRBV7-9
CASSESGQGMYEQYF | TRBV28
CASSLVTSNTEAFF | TRBV5-1
CASPQGTNYNEQFF | TRBV5-1
CASSFTSGRFDEQFF | TRBV5-1
CASSENLWGHGYTF | TRBV25-1
CASSPSGGRAPRNEQFF | TRBV14
CASSLKAGRHDEQFF | TRBV28
CASRKTGQETQYF | TRBV3-1